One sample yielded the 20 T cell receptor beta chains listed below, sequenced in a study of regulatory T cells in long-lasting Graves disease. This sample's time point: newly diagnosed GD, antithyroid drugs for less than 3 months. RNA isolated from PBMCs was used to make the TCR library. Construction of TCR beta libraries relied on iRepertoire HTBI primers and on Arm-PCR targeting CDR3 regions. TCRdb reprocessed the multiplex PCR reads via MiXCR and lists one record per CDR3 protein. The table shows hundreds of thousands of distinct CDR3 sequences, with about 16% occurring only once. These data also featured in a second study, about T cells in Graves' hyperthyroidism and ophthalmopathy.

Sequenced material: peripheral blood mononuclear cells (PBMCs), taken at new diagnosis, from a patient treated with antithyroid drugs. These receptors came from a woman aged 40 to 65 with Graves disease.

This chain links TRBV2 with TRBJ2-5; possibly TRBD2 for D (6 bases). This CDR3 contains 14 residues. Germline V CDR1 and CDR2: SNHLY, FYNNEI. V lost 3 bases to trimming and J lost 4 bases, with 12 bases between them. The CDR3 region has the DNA TGTGCCAGCAGTGAGCGGGGATGGCGAGAGACCCAGTACTTC. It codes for CASSERGWRETQYF.

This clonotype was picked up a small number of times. The chain's CDR3 is CASSEGYTIYF. CDR3 DNA sequence: TGCGCCAGCAGCGAAGGATACACCATATATTTT. The V and J genes are TRBV5-1 and TRBJ1-3; D gene ambiguous. Trimming cost V 4 bases and J 8 bases, with 7 bases left between them. The CDR3 sequence is 11 residues long. Germline V lookup: CDR1 SGHRS, CDR2 YFSETQ.

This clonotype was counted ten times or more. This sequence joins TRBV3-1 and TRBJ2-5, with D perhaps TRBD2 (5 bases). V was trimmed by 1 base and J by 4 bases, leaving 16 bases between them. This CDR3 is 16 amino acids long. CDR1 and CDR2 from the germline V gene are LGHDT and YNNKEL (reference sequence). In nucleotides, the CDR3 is TGTGCCAGCAGCCAAGCGTTCGGGGAAGGCGTAGAGACCCAGTACTTC. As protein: CASSQAFGEGVETQYF.

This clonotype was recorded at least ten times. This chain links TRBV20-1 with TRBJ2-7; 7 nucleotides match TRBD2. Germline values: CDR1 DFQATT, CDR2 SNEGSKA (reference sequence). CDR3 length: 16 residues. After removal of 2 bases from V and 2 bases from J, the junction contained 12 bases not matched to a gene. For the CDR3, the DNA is TGCAGTGCTAGACTAGTAGGACTAGGCTGGACCTACGAGCAGTACTTC. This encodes CSARLVGLGWTYEQYF.

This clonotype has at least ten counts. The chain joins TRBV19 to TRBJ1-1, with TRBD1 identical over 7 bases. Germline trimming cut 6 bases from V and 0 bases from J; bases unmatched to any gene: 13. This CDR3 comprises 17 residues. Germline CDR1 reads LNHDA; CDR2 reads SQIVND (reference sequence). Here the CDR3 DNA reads TGTGCCAGTAGCAGATACGGGACAGAAAATATGAACACTGAAGCTTTCTTT. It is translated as CASSRYGTENMNTEAFF.

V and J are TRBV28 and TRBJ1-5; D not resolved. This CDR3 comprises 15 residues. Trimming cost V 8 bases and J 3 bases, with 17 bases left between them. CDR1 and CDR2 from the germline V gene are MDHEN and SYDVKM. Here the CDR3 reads CASSTGGVDNQPQHF. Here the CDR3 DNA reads TGTGCCAGCTCAACCGGCGGCGTGGACAATCAGCCCCAGCATTTT. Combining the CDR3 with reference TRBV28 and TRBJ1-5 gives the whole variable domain DVKVTQSSRYLVKRTGEKVFLECVQDMDHENMFWYRQDPGLGLRLIYFSYDVKMKEKGDIPEGYSVSREKKERFSLILESASTNQTSMYLCASSTGGVDNQPQHFGDGTRLSIL.

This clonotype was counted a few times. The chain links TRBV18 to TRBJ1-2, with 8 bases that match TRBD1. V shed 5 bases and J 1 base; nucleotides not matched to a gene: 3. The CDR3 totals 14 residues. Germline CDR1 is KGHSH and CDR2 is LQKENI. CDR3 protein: CASSMTGDNYGYTF. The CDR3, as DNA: TGTGCCAGCTCAATGACAGGGGATAACTATGGCTACACCTTC.

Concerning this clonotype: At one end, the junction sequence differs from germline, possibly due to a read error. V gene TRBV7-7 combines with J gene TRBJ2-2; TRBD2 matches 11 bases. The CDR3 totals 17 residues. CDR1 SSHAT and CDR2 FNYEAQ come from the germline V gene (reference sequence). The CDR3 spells CASRSLAGGRYVRGAVF. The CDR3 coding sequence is TGTGCCAGCAGATCATTAGCGGGGGGGCGTTATGTCCGGGGAGCTGTTTTT.

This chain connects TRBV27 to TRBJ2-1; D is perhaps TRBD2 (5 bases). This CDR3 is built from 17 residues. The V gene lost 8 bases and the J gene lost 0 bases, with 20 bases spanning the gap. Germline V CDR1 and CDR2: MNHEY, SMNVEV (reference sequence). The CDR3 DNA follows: TGTGCCAGCCTGGAGGACGTCCCGATTAGCTCCTACAATGAGCAGTTCTTC. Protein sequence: CASLEDVPISSYNEQFF.

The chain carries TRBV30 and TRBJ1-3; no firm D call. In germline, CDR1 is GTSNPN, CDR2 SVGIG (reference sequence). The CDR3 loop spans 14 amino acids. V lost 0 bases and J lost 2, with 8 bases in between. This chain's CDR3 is CAWSVSATGNTIYF. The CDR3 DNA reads TGTGCCTGGAGTGTATCGGCGACTGGAAACACCATATATTTT.

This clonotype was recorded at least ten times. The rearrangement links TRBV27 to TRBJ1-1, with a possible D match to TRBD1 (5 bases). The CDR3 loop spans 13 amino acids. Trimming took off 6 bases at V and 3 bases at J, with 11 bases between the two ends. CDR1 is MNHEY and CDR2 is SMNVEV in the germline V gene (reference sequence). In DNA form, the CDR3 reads TGTGCCAGCAGCCGAGGGGTTTACACTGAAGCTTTCTTT. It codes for CASSRGVYTEAFF.

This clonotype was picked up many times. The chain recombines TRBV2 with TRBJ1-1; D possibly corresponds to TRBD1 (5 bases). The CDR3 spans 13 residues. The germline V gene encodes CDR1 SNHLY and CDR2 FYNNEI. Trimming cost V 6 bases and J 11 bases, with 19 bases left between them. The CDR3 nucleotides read TGTGCCAGCAGCTTGGGGGGGACGGGGAGGGCTTTCTTT. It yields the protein CASSLGGTGRAFF.

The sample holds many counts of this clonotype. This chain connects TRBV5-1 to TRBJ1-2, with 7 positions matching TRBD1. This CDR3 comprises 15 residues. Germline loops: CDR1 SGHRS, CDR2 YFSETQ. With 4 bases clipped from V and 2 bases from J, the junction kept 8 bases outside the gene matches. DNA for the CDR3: TGCGCCAGCAGCCCAAACGTACAGGGGAACTATGGCTACACCTTC. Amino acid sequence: CASSPNVQGNYGYTF.

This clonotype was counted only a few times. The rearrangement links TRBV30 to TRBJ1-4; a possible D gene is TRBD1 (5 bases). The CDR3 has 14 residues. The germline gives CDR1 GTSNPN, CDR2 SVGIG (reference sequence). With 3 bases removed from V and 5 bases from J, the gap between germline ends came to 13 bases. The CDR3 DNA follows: TGTGCCTGGAGGGCCCCGGGGCAGAATGAAAAACTGTTTTTT. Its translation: CAWRAPGQNEKLFF.

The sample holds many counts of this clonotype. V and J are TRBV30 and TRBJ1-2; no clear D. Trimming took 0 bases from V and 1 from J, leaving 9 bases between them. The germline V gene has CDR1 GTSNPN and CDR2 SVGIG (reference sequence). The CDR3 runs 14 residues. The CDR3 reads CAWSVGGLNYGYTF. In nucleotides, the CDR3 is TGTGCCTGGAGTGTTGGCGGACTTAACTATGGCTACACCTTC. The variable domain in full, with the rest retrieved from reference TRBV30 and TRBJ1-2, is SQTIHQWPATLVQPVGSPLSLECTVEGTSNPNLYWYRQAAGRGLQLLFYSVGIGQISSEVPQNLSASRPQDRQFILSSKKLLLSDSGFYLCAWSVGGLNYGYTFGSGTRLTVV.

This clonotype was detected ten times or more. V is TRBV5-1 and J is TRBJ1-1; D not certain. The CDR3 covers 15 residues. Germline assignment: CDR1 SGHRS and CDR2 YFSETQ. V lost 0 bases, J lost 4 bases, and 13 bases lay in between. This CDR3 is CASSLARGVSTEAFF. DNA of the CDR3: TGCGCCAGCAGCTTGGCCCGCGGAGTAAGCACTGAAGCTTTCTTT.

The CDR3 nucleotides are TGTGCCAGCAGTCCGGGACAGGGCTATAGTGGAAACACCATATATTTT. Protein product: CASSPGQGYSGNTIYF. V and J are TRBV12-3 or TRBV12-4 and TRBJ1-3; 9 nucleotides match TRBD1. The CDR3 extends over 16 amino acids. V trimming: 5 bases; J trimming: 3 bases; junction bases outside the gene matches: 8.

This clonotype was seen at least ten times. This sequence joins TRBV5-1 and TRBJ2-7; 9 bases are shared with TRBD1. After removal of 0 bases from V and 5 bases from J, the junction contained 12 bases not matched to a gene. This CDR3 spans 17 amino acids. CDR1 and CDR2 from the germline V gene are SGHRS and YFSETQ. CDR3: CASSLGGQGLGMNEQYF. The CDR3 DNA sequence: TGCGCCAGCAGCTTGGGGGGACAGGGACTCGGGATGAACGAGCAGTACTTC.

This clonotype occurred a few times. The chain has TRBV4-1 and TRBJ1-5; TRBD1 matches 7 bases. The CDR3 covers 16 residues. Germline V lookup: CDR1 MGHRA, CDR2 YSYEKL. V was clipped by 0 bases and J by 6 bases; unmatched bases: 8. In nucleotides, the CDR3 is TGCGCCAGCAGCCAAGAGACAGGGATTTCGAGTCAGCCCCAGCATTTT. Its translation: CASSQETGISSQPQHF.

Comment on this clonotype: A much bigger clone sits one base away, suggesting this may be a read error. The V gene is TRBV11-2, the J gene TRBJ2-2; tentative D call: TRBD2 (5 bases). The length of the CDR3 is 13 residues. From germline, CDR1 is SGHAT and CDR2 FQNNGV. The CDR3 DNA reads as TGTGCCAGCAGCTCACTAACCACCGGGGAGCCGTTTTTT. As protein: CASSSLTTGEPFF.